The 13 T cell receptor beta chains below were found in one sample sequenced in a study of blood T cell repertoires in COVID-19. TCRdb's copy holds only in-frame clones and misses some; the assay was immunoSEQ multiplex PCR. The table has 140,000 to 150,000 clones, about 90% seen once. Material for sequencing was PBMCs or T cells enriched from blood (not recorded which). These receptors were taken from a man aged 55 to 70 who had recovered from COVID-19.

This clone was seen just once. The chain links TRBV6-5 to TRBJ1-1; D gene ambiguous. Trimming shortened V by 7 bases and J by 7 bases, and 13 bases separated the two germline ends. Per germline, CDR1 MNHEY and CDR2 SVGAGI. The CDR3 contains 12 residues. The CDR3 is CASTLTLSEAFF. The CDR3 bases are TGTGCCAGCACTCTGACACTGAGTGAAGCTTTCTTT.

This chain uses TRBV12-5 with TRBJ2-1; TRBD1 matches 8 bases. The V gene end was trimmed by 5 bases and the J gene end by 4 bases; junction bases not matched to a gene: 10. CDR1 and CDR2 (germline): LGHNT, FRNRAP. The CDR3 runs 16 residues. The CDR3 DNA reads as TGTGCTAGTGGTACAAACTGGACAGGGAGGTACAATGAGCAGTTCTTC. Protein product: CASGTNWTGRYNEQFF.

The rearrangement joins TRBV5-5 to TRBJ1-3; 7 nucleotides line up with TRBD1. The CDR3 is 13 residues long. With V trimmed by 4 bases and J by 7 bases, 5 bases remained unmatched. The germline gives CDR1 SGHKS, CDR2 YYEKEE (reference sequence). The CDR3 nucleotides are TGTGCCAGCAGCCCTGGGGGACAGAACACCATATATTTT. The encoded protein is CASSPGGQNTIYF.

This chain links TRBV29-1 with TRBJ2-5; 8 bases are a match to TRBD2. Germline CDR1 reads SQVTM; CDR2 reads ANQGSEA. This CDR3 has 16 residues. V was clipped by 6 bases and J by 2 bases; unmatched bases: 14. The CDR3 sequence: CSVAGKGLAGQETQYF. In DNA, the CDR3 is TGCAGCGTCGCAGGCAAAGGGCTAGCGGGTCAAGAGACCCAGTACTTC.

The gene calls are TRBV6-5 and TRBJ1-1, with D perhaps TRBD1 (5 bases). Germline CDR1 MNHEY, CDR2 SVGAGI. The CDR3 is made up of 12 amino acids. Trimming took 10 bases from V and 0 from J, leaving 9 bases between them. The CDR3, as DNA: TGTGCCACCCTACAGGTGAACACTGAAGCTTTCTTT. Translated: CATLQVNTEAFF.

The sample holds a few counts of this clone. The chain uses TRBV29-1 and TRBJ2-1, with 9 bases aligning to TRBD2. Unmatched junction bases numbered 12, after V lost 4 bases and J lost 8 bases. The CDR3 covers 15 residues. Germline CDR1 and CDR2: SQVTM and ANQGSEA. CDR3 DNA: TGCAGCGTTGGTGCCCGTGGCGGGGGGGTGGATGAGCAGTTCTTC. It codes for CSVGARGGGVDEQFF.

The genes are TRBV30 and TRBJ1-1, with D perhaps matching TRBD1 (5 bases). Germline lookup yields CDR1 GTSNPN and CDR2 SVGIG (reference sequence). Trimming pared 3 bases from V and 1 base from J, leaving 9 bases between. The CDR3 consists of 13 residues. The CDR3 loop is CAWRDQGNTEAFF. CDR3 DNA sequence: TGTGCCTGGAGAGATCAGGGGAACACTGAAGCTTTCTTT.

The chain joins TRBV19 to TRBJ2-1, with D possibly being TRBD1 (5 bases). Germline V gene sequence: CDR1 LNHDA, CDR2 SQIVND (reference sequence). V was shortened by 2 bases and J by 0 bases, with 14 bases between the two germline ends. The CDR3 contains 17 residues. CDR3: CASSILGVSSSYNEQFF. The CDR3 DNA is TGTGCCAGTAGTATATTAGGGGTATCGAGCTCCTACAATGAGCAGTTCTTC.

The gene calls are TRBV6-1 and TRBJ1-1; D gene unclear. This CDR3 comprises 15 residues. The V end lost 1 base, the J end lost 1 base, and 10 bases lay between the germline ends. The germline gives CDR1 MNHNS, CDR2 SASEGT. The CDR3 DNA reads as TGTGCCAGCAGTGAAGTGCACAGACAGAACACTGAAGCTTTCTTT. This codes for CASSEVHRQNTEAFF.

The chain recombines TRBV9 with TRBJ1-4; no definite D call. The CDR3 has 12 amino acids. In germline, CDR1 is SGDLS, CDR2 YYNGEE. V gave up 3 bases and J gave up 8 bases, with 8 bases separating them. The CDR3 DNA follows: TGTGCCAGCAGCGCATCAGGAGAAAAACTGTTTTTT. Its translation: CASSASGEKLFF.

The V and J genes are TRBV11-2 and TRBJ1-4; a weak D match, TRBD1 (6 bases). The V and J ends lost 5 bases and 7 bases respectively, with 17 bases between them. The CDR3 runs 15 residues. Germline V gene sequence: CDR1 SGHAT, CDR2 FQNNGV. CDR3 DNA: TGTGCCAGCAGCCACTTAAACAGGGAACGTGAAAAACTGTTTTTT. Its protein product is CASSHLNREREKLFF. Full variable domain (missing parts from reference TRBV11-2 and TRBJ1-4): EAGVAQSPRYKIIEKRQSVAFWCNPISGHATLYWYQQILGQGPKLLIQFQNNGVVDDSQLPKDRFSAERLKGVDSTLKIQPAKLEDSAVYLCASSHLNREREKLFFGSGTQLSVL.

The rearrangement links TRBV2 to TRBJ2-1; D gene unclear. Germline CDR1 is SNHLY and CDR2 is FYNNEI. CDR3 length equals 14 residues. Trimming stripped 6 bases from V and 3 bases from J, with 12 bases between. In nucleotides, the CDR3 is TGTGCCAGCAGCGGAGATGTGGACTACAATGAGCAGTTCTTC. Protein product: CASSGDVDYNEQFF.

The chain employs TRBV30 and TRBJ2-5, with D perhaps TRBD1 (5 bases). Germline CDR1 reads GTSNPN; CDR2 reads SVGIG (reference sequence). This CDR3 contains 13 residues. The V gene lost 5 bases and the J gene lost 2 bases, with 12 bases spanning the gap. In DNA form, the CDR3 reads TGTGCCTGGGGCTGGGGCCCTCAAGAGACCCAGTACTTC. Its translation: CAWGWGPQETQYF.